This record concerns one T cell receptor (beta chain) sequence. Its antigen remains unknown. This specimen comes from a study of cytomegalovirus exposure and HLA in healthy donors. Study overall: There were fewer than 500 genotyped donors. Of these, about 80% fell in the genetic ancestry cluster associated with self-reported Caucasian donors. Whole-study results and caveats: Links to common viral pathogens appeared, in a later analysis, for several of the most significant clusters. Reports state that TCR beta sequences accurately predicted most subjects' HLA-A and HLA-B alleles.

The PCR contained 60 Vbeta and 13 Jbeta primers. Method: immunoSEQ multiplex PCR; TCRdb's copy keeps in-frame clones and lacks some. The repertoire holds 170,000 or so clones, with more than 65% as singletons. The CDR3 extends over 15 amino acids. The V and J ends lost 8 bases and 5 bases, in that order; junction bases with no gene match: 10. Germline V gene data show CDR1 as LNHDA and CDR2 as SQIVND (reference sequence). Sequences were obtained from PBMCs. This rearrangement joins TRBV19 to TRBJ1-4, with 8 bases fitting TRBD1. The TCR comes from a man in his fifties or sixties in good health and CMV-seropositive. The CDR3 region has the DNA TGTGCCAGTCGAACCCCAAGACAGGGGAATGAAAAACTGTTTTTT. It encodes CASRTPRQGNEKLFF.